The 2 T cell receptor beta chains listed next were all sequenced from one sample in a study of blood T cell repertoires in COVID-19. Produced via immunoSEQ multiplex PCR; TCRdb's table is partial and in-frame only. The sample consists of approximately 130,000 clones, approximately 90% of them appearing once. The specimen was peripheral blood. The source of these receptors is a human donor in a cohort sampled during active COVID-19.

The V and J genes are TRBV3-1 (or the pseudogene TRBV3-2) and TRBJ1-4, with D perhaps TRBD1 (6 bases). V was clipped by 0 bases and J by 8 bases, with 13 bases between them. CDR1 is LGHDT and CDR2 is YNNKEL in the germline V gene (reference sequence). The CDR3 runs to 15 residues. The CDR3 region is CASSQDGGAVEKLFF. The DNA for the CDR3 is TGTGCCAGCAGCCAAGATGGGGGGGCGGTAGAAAAACTGTTTTTT.

The chain is built from TRBV6-5 and TRBJ1-3; 9 bases match TRBD1. J gave up 4 bases and V 6 bases, and 1 base lay outside the gene matches. The CDR3 runs to 13 residues. CDR1 MNHEY and CDR2 SVGAGI come from the germline V gene. CDR3 amino acids: CASRQGAGNTIYF. CDR3 nucleotide sequence: TGTGCCAGCAGACAGGGGGCAGGAAACACCATATATTTT.